This T cell receptor beta chain derives from a study of cytomegalovirus exposure and HLA in healthy donors. On the study more broadly: An early data release held around 80 million unique TCRs from HLA-typed donors.

V shed 1 base and J shed 1 base, with 7 bases lying between them. The CDR3 contains 14 residues. CDR1 and CDR2 (germline): SGHTA, FQGNSA. Primers for the PCR totalled 60 Vbeta and 13 Jbeta. Clones were read by immunoSEQ multiplex PCR, and TCRdb kept only the in-frame ones, dropping some. The sample carries some 270,000 clones, over 70% recorded once. Concerning this clone: Its target is unknown.

Study results and caveats: A later look showed TCR association rates differing by HLA locus, highest for DRB1 and lowest for HLA-C.

The sample taken for sequencing was PBMCs. This clonotype was obtained from a girl aged 2-9 years in good health and CMV-seronegative. The V and J genes are TRBV7-2 and TRBJ1-2; D is uncertain. The CDR3, as DNA: TGTGCCAGCAGCTTAGGTCCAGTTAACTATGGCTACACCTTC. This translates into CASSLGPVNYGYTF.